This is a list of T cell receptor beta chains from one sample in a study of cytomegalovirus exposure and HLA in healthy donors. Data came from immunoSEQ multiplex PCR; TCRdb stores just in-frame clones and leaves some out. The sample yields 140,000 to 150,000 clones, over 70% seen once. Sequenced: PBMCs. Receptor source: a woman aged 40 to 49 in good health and CMV-seropositive. Each CDR3 is given with its conserved first and last residue. The order of the fields is J gene, clone size, V gene, CDR3 protein. Size tells how often a clone was seen (once, few, many) or the class of an expanded clone, and some rows leave it out.

TRBJ1-3 | NA | TRBV5-1 | CASSLLASSGNTIYF
TRBJ1-2 | once | TRBV30 | CAWIQKRGLPTFNYGYTF
TRBJ2-7 | NA | TRBV6-1 | CASSVYRESNYEQYF
TRBJ2-5 | NA | TRBV30 | CAWSPLETQYF
TRBJ2-5 | NA | TRBV4-1 | CASSQDLGQGVGETQYF
TRBJ2-2 | NA | TRBV6-1 | CASTWDRGNTGELFF
TRBJ1-4 | few | TRBV19 | CASSIQGGNEKLFF
TRBJ2-2 | NA | TRBV19 | CAMGTGRDTGELFF
TRBJ1-4 | NA | TRBV27 | CASSLSPDNEKLSF
TRBJ2-3 | NA | TRBV9 | CASSGSGGATDTQYF
TRBJ1-2 | NA | TRBV5-1 | CASSSEPGQGWYGYTF
TRBJ1-2 | NA | TRBV11-2 | CASSSTGNYGYTF
TRBJ1-1 | once | TRBV11-2 | CASSQYLTGSRKAFF
TRBJ1-4 | NA | TRBV9 | CASSPTGSGNEKLFF
TRBJ2-5 | NA | TRBV2 | CASSSLGETQYF
TRBJ1-1 | NA | TRBV18 | CASSPYLATEAFF
TRBJ2-2 | NA | TRBV28 | CASSSGTANTGELFF
TRBJ2-5 | once | TRBV4-2 | CASRGTSGQETQYF
TRBJ1-5 | NA | TRBV10-3 | CAIIPGVGQGDDQPQHF
TRBJ2-1 | NA | TRBV7-9 | CASSPGGSSYNEQFF
TRBJ2-7 | NA | TRBV6-1 | CASSESPGLLYEQYF
TRBJ2-5 | NA | TRBV6-1 | CASSSGLGQETQYF
TRBJ2-4 | once | TRBV7-3 | CASSLRPGDIQYF
TRBJ2-3 | NA | TRBV7-6 | CASSPPSLRRHTDTQYF
TRBJ1-1 | NA | TRBV19 | CASSILDRHEAFF
TRBJ1-2 | few | TRBV6-1 | CATKVPGGAKGYTF
TRBJ1-1 | NA | TRBV12-1 | CASKIQGAGDTEAFF
TRBJ1-2 | once | TRBV9 | CASSVTGNGYTF
TRBJ2-3 | NA | TRBV9 | CASSVWGGSTDTQYF
TRBJ1-6 | NA | TRBV6-1 | CASSETGLRANSPLHF
TRBJ2-5 | many | TRBV2 | CASSGGQRTQYF
TRBJ2-5 | few | TRBV7-2 | CASSLTPGGETQYF
TRBJ2-5 | NA | TRBV4-1 | CASSRFSGGPGETQYF
TRBJ1-2 | NA | TRBV2 | CASTQGGGAYGYTF
TRBJ1-1 | once | TRBV9 | CASSVSDRVWTEAFF
TRBJ1-1 | few | TRBV28 | CASSLRDSPPSEAFF
TRBJ1-5 | NA | TRBV4-1 | CASSQYRDSNQPQHF
TRBJ2-2 | NA | TRBV12-5 | CASGFDQTSGGGIRELFF
TRBJ1-2 | NA | TRBV7-9 | CASSEISYGYTF
TRBJ2-1 | NA | TRBV10-3 | CAIRGQGALDGQFF
TRBJ1-5 | few | TRBV6-1 | CASSEWFVTGGVSNQPQHF
TRBJ2-7 | NA | TRBV27 | CASSFGTGFYEQYF